These 15 T cell receptor beta chains were sequenced from one sample in a study of blood T cell repertoires in COVID-19. Assay used: immunoSEQ multiplex PCR; TCRdb lists only in-frame clones, some missing. Of over 150,000 clones in the sample, around 80% are singletons; the top ten hold roughly 7%. Sequencing was carried out using peripheral blood. All receptors derive from a human donor in a cohort sampled during active COVID-19.

The chain couples TRBV27 to TRBJ1-2; weak D call: TRBD1 (5 bases). The germline CDR1 and CDR2 sequences are MNHEY and SMNVEV (reference sequence). CDR3 length: 13 amino acids. The V end lost 2 bases, the J end lost 4 bases, and 8 bases lay between the germline ends. The CDR3 bases are TGTGCCAGCAGTTTAAGGGGTAGCTATGGCTACACCTTC. This sequence encodes CASSLRGSYGYTF.

The chain employs TRBV10-3 and TRBJ2-5; possible D gene TRBD2, 6 bases. The CDR3 covers 13 residues. V was shortened by 7 bases and J by 2 bases, with 11 bases between the two germline ends. The germline gives CDR1 ENHRY, CDR2 SYGVKD. The CDR3 nucleotides are TGTGCCATCAAGAAGGGACTTCAAGAGACCCAGTACTTC. It yields the protein CAIKKGLQETQYF.

The chain links TRBV30 to TRBJ2-7; D is uncertain. There are 12 residues in the CDR3. The germline CDR1 and CDR2 sequences are GTSNPN and SVGIG (reference sequence). The CDR3 DNA sequence: TGTGCGGTGGCAGAAAGTTCCTACGAGCAGTACTTC. It is translated as CAVAESSYEQYF.

The chain carries TRBV5-6 and TRBJ2-3; tentatively, D is TRBD2 (6 bases). Germline assignment: CDR1 SGHDT and CDR2 YYEEEE. V was trimmed by 0 bases and J by 0 bases, leaving 14 bases between them. The CDR3 length is 17 residues. CDR3 nucleotides: TGTGCCAGCAGCTTGGCGGGGTCGGGACTCAGCACAGATACGCAGTATTTT. Its protein is CASSLAGSGLSTDTQYF.

The chain carries TRBV11-2 and TRBJ1-4; 8 nucleotides agree with TRBD1. V lost 6 bases to trimming and J lost 7 bases; unmatched junction nucleotides: 10. The CDR3 runs to 15 residues. Germline V gene lookup returns CDR1 SGHAT and CDR2 FQNNGV. Here the CDR3 reads CASSYYRGVGEKLFF. CDR3 DNA sequence: TGTGCCAGCAGTTATTACAGGGGGGTTGGTGAAAAACTGTTTTTT.

V is TRBV6-5 and J is TRBJ2-1; 12 bases match TRBD2. The trim removed 6 bases at V and 6 bases at J, leaving 6 bases unmatched. Germline CDR1 is MNHEY and CDR2 is SVGAGI. The CDR3 contains 15 residues. The CDR3 loop is CASRYTSGGLNEQFF. For the CDR3, the DNA is TGTGCCAGCAGGTATACTAGCGGGGGGCTCAATGAGCAGTTCTTC.

This clone showed up just once. The chain combines TRBV19 with TRBJ1-5; 9 nucleotides agree with TRBD1. The CDR3 contains 16 residues. Per the germline V gene, CDR1 is LNHDA and CDR2 is SQIVND (reference sequence). V lost 4 bases, J lost 4 bases, and 8 bases stayed unmatched. The chain's CDR3 is CASSTFDRGRNQPQHF. The CDR3 nucleotides read TGTGCCAGTAGTACCTTCGACAGGGGGAGAAATCAGCCCCAGCATTTT.

CDR3 bases: TGCGCCAGCAGCCTTTTGACAGGCGGCACTGAAGCTTTCTTT. Protein: CASSLLTGGTEAFF. The chain employs TRBV4-1 and TRBJ1-1, with D possibly TRBD1 on 6 matching bases. CDR3 length: 14 residues. Germline CDR1 is MGHRA and CDR2 is YSYEKL. Trimming stripped 4 bases from V and 4 bases from J, with 13 bases between.

The V call is TRBV2, the J call TRBJ2-6, with D hard to call. V was pared by 3 bases and J by 0 bases, with 3 bases between. The CDR3 consists of 14 residues. Germline CDR1 and CDR2: SNHLY and FYNNEI. The CDR3 protein is CASSESSGANVLTF. CDR3 in DNA: TGTGCCAGCAGTGAGAGCTCTGGGGCCAACGTCCTGACTTTC.

This chain links TRBV11-2 with TRBJ1-4; D ambiguous. The CDR3 consists of 16 residues. The V end was cut by 4 bases, the J end by 0 bases, with 12 bases between. The germline V gene encodes CDR1 SGHAT and CDR2 FQNNGV. The CDR3 DNA sequence: TGTGCCAGCAGCTCCCAAACGGTTCCAACTAATGAAAAACTGTTTTTT. Its translation is CASSSQTVPTNEKLFF.

This chain connects TRBV10-1 to TRBJ2-3, with D uncertain. V lost 8 bases, J lost 0 bases, and 12 bases lay in between. The V gene's germline CDR1 is WNHNN and CDR2 SYGVQD (reference sequence). This CDR3 is 14 amino acids long. The CDR3 here is CASQRSTSTDTQYF. CDR3 coding DNA: TGCGCCAGCCAAAGATCTACTAGCACAGATACGCAGTATTTT.

The chain couples TRBV7-3 to TRBJ2-5; the D gene is possibly TRBD2 (5 bases). CDR3 size: 13 residues. Germline V gene sequence: CDR1 SGHTA, CDR2 FQGTGA. Trimming removed 2 bases at V and 2 bases at J, with 6 bases between. The CDR3 region is CASSLGGQETQYF. DNA for the CDR3: TGTGCCAGCAGCTTAGGCGGGCAAGAGACCCAGTACTTC.

The V and J genes are TRBV27 and TRBJ2-3; 8 bases are shared with TRBD2. Germline assignment: CDR1 MNHEY and CDR2 SMNVEV (reference sequence). The CDR3 runs to 14 residues. V shed 9 bases, J shed 4 bases, and the junction held 9 bases outside the gene matches. The chain's CDR3 is CASSHGGVPDTQYF. The CDR3 bases are TGTGCCAGTTCTCACGGGGGGGTCCCAGATACGCAGTATTTT.

V gene TRBV6-2 or TRBV6-3 combines with J gene TRBJ2-1; 14 positions match TRBD2. Germline lookup yields CDR1 MNHEY and CDR2 SVGEGT. The CDR3 covers 21 residues. The junction had 11 bases not matched to a gene; V was cut back by 0 bases and J by 1 base. CDR3 region: CASSYSAFGTSGGTSYNEQFF. The CDR3 coding sequence is TGTGCCAGCAGTTACTCGGCGTTTGGGACTAGCGGGGGAACTTCCTACAATGAGCAGTTCTTC.

The rearrangement links TRBV4-1 to TRBJ1-6; D ambiguous. V was shortened by 1 base and J by 8 bases, with 15 bases between the two germline ends. CDR3 size: 16 residues. Germline loops: CDR1 MGHRA, CDR2 YSYEKL. As DNA, the CDR3 is TGCGCCAGCAGCCAAGGCAGAGGGAGAGGTGATTCACCCCTCCACTTT. Residues: CASSQGRGRGDSPLHF.